This T cell receptor (beta chain) came from a study of shared clonotypes between healthy human individuals. Study overall: Each donor contributed plates that comprised three CD4 naive, three CD4 memory, two CD8 naive and one CD8 memory.

V was pared by 5 bases and J by 0 bases, with 12 bases between. The CDR3 consists of 15 residues. CDR1 SGHDT and CDR2 YYEEEE come from the germline V gene. Sequencing used immunoSEQ multiplex PCR; TCRdb keeps in-frame clones, though not all of them. The sample records roughly 1.4 million clones, approximately 98.5% being singletons. The receptor was derived from a man between 25 and 39 years old in good health. Specimen: naive CD4+ T cells sorted from blood. Noted subset: CD45RA+ positively selected. V is TRBV5-6 and J is TRBJ2-4, with D perhaps assigned TRBD1 or TRBD2 (5 bases each). The CDR3 DNA is TGTGCCAGCAGTCGAGGGGAGCTAGCCAAAAACATTCAGTACTTC. Translation gives CASSRGELAKNIQYF.